This entry lists 24 T cell receptor beta chains sequenced from one sample in a study of vaccination effects on CD4 cells after COVID-19. Antigen-specific CD4+ T cells were expanded (with viral peptide pools) by the ViraFEST assay ahead of sequencing. At the end of about 9 days of culture, CD4+ T cells were isolated. Nucleocapsid antibody tests were negative, and the vaccine recipients had no prior SARS-CoV-2 infection. Sequenced by immunoSEQ multiplex PCR; TCRdb stores in-frame clones only, minus some. The table shows tens of thousands of clones, with roughly two thirds occurring only once. No cognate antigen is known for these TCRs. The source material was CD4+ T cells from PBMCs cultured with HCoV-OC43 spike peptides, sampled before COVID-19 vaccination. Regarding subset: HCoV-OC43 spike overlapping peptide pool stimulation. Receptor source: a human donor who received a COVID-19 vaccine.

The chain couples TRBV2 to TRBJ2-6, with 9 bases matching TRBD2. The V and J ends lost 8 bases and 0 bases, in that order; junction bases with no gene match: 11. CDR3 length equals 18 residues. The germline gives CDR1 SNHLY, CDR2 FYNNEI. DNA of the CDR3: TGTGCCAGCCGCCCTCTAGCGGGACTTCTCTCTGGGGCCAACGTCCTGACTTTC. Encoded protein: CASRPLAGLLSGANVLTF.

The chain links TRBV10-3 to TRBJ1-2; unclear D gene. The germline V gene encodes CDR1 ENHRY and CDR2 SYGVKD. The CDR3 consists of 11 residues. V gave up 3 bases and J gave up 5 bases, with 4 bases separating them. The CDR3 here is CAISEQYGYTF. In nucleotides, the CDR3 is TGTGCCATCAGTGAACAGTATGGCTACACCTTC.

This clone was seen a handful of times. The CDR3 region is CASSTQGGGTQQFF. In DNA form, the CDR3 reads TGTGCCAGTAGTACGCAGGGGGGAGGGACACAGCAGTTCTTC. The chain recombines TRBV19 with TRBJ2-1; D tentatively fits TRBD1 or TRBD2 (7 bases each). V lost 4 bases to trimming and J lost 11 bases, with 18 bases between them. This CDR3 comprises 14 residues. Looked up from germline, CDR1 is LNHDA and CDR2 is SQIVND (reference sequence).

The chain employs TRBV11-2 and TRBJ1-1, with D perhaps TRBD1 (5 bases). This CDR3 region has 14 residues. V shed 0 bases and J shed 4 bases, with 9 bases lying between them. Germline CDR1 SGHAT, CDR2 FQNNGV. Written as DNA, the CDR3 is TGTGCCAGCAGCTTAGACCCAGGGACCACTGAAGCTTTCTTT. Its translation: CASSLDPGTTEAFF.

This clone rates as medium-sized. J is TRBJ2-7 and V is TRBV5-5; D is unclear. Germline values: CDR1 SGHKS, CDR2 YYEKEE (reference sequence). This CDR3 comprises 15 residues. V was trimmed by 0 bases and J by 5 bases, leaving 15 bases between them. CDR3 sequence (DNA): TGTGCCAGCAGCTTGGTGTCGGGTCAGAGGAACGAGCAGTACTTC. Its translation is CASSLVSGQRNEQYF.

The gene calls are TRBV2 and TRBJ2-1; 9 positions match TRBD2. Germline V gene data show CDR1 as SNHLY and CDR2 as FYNNEI. Losses at the gene ends were 10 bases for V and 0 bases for J; bases not matched to a gene: 7. CDR3 length: 15 residues. DNA for the CDR3: TGTGCCAACGGCCTAGCGGGGAACTCCTACAATGAGCAGTTCTTC. Amino acid sequence: CANGLAGNSYNEQFF. Full variable domain (outside the CDR3, taken from reference TRBV2 and TRBJ2-1): EPEVTQTPSHQVTQMGQEVILRCVPISNHLYFYWYRQILGQKVEFLVSFYNNEISEKSEIFDDQFSVERPDGSNFTLKIRSTKLEDSAMYFCANGLAGNSYNEQFFGPGTRLTVL.

V gene TRBV19 combines with J gene TRBJ1-6; TRBD1 matches at 9 bases. The germline V gene has CDR1 LNHDA and CDR2 SQIVND (reference sequence). The CDR3 loop spans 15 amino acids. V gave up 5 bases and J gave up 9 bases; unmatched junction bases: 8. For the CDR3, the DNA is TGTGCCAGTAGTGACCCGGGACAGGGACGTTCACCCCTCCACTTT. Residues: CASSDPGQGRSPLHF.

The V call is TRBV5-6, the J call TRBJ1-2; D gene uncertain. Trimming shortened V by 0 bases and J by 0 bases, and 9 bases separated the two germline ends. The CDR3 runs to 15 residues. CDR1 is SGHDT and CDR2 is YYEEEE in the germline V gene. The CDR3 DNA is TGTGCCAGCAGCTTGGTAGGGCCCGCTAACTATGGCTACACCTTC. This translates into CASSLVGPANYGYTF. Full variable domain (missing parts from reference TRBV5-6 and TRBJ1-2): DAGVTQSPTHLIKTRGQQVTLRCSPKSGHDTVSWYQQALGQGPQFIFQYYEEEERQRGNFPDRFSGHQFPNYSSELNVNALLLGDSALYLCASSLVGPANYGYTFGSGTRLTVV.

The rearrangement uses TRBV3-1 (or the pseudogene TRBV3-2) and TRBJ2-7; D gene uncertain. Trimming shortened V by 2 bases and J by 3 bases, and 5 bases separated the two germline ends. CDR1 is LGHDT, CDR2 YNNKEL, per germline (reference sequence). The CDR3 runs 12 residues. The CDR3 spells CASSQLLYEQYF. The DNA of the CDR3 is TGTGCCAGCAGCCAACTTCTCTACGAGCAGTACTTC.

This CDR3 is CASRPWRATNYGYTF. The CDR3 DNA is TGTGCCAGCAGGCCCTGGAGAGCTACTAACTATGGCTACACCTTC. The V and J genes are TRBV2 and TRBJ1-2; D uncertain. Germline CDR1 is SNHLY and CDR2 is FYNNEI. The CDR3 totals 15 residues. The V end lost 6 bases, the J end lost 0 bases, and 14 bases lay between the germline ends.

The chain couples TRBV3-1 (or the pseudogene TRBV3-2) to TRBJ2-7; no clear D. CDR1 is LGHDT and CDR2 is YNNKEL in the germline V gene (reference sequence). With 2 bases removed from V and 7 bases from J, the gap between germline ends came to 12 bases. The CDR3 sequence is 13 residues long. CDR3 nucleotides: TGTGCCAGCAGCCAACATGCGGCGATGGAGCAGTACTTC. This sequence encodes CASSQHAAMEQYF.

The chain combines TRBV5-1 with TRBJ2-5; TRBD1 aligns across 10 bases. Germline assignment: CDR1 SGHRS and CDR2 YFSETQ. The V and J ends lost 0 bases and 1 base, in that order; junction bases with no gene match: 3. There are 16 residues in the CDR3. The CDR3 spells CASSLGGTGAQETQYF. CDR3 nucleotide sequence: TGCGCCAGCAGCTTGGGAGGGACAGGGGCCCAAGAGACCCAGTACTTC.

The V call is TRBV6-5, the J call TRBJ1-2; D unclear. Trimming pared 6 bases from V and 7 bases from J, leaving 12 bases between. This CDR3 comprises 12 residues. CDR1 MNHEY and CDR2 SVGAGI come from the germline V gene. DNA for the CDR3: TGTGCCAGCAGCCCCAGACTCGGTGGCTACACCTTC. Protein sequence: CASSPRLGGYTF.

The V and J genes are TRBV6-2 or TRBV6-3 and TRBJ1-1; tentatively, D is TRBD1 (6 bases). The V gene lost 6 bases and the J gene lost 4 bases, with 12 bases spanning the gap. The CDR3 contains 13 residues. CDR1 is MNHEY, CDR2 SVGEGT, per germline. CDR3 residues: CASSSEGGTEAFF. CDR3 nucleotides: TGTGCCAGCAGCTCAGAGGGGGGCACTGAAGCTTTCTTT.

This chain links TRBV9 with TRBJ1-4; 8 nucleotides agree with TRBD1. Germline lookup yields CDR1 SGDLS and CDR2 YYNGEE. J lost 7 bases, V lost 2 bases, and 7 bases had no gene match. The CDR3 runs 15 residues. The CDR3 reads CASSVQTGEREKLFF. The CDR3 nucleotides read TGTGCCAGCAGCGTTCAGACAGGGGAGCGTGAAAAACTGTTTTTT.

The chain is built from TRBV6-6 and TRBJ2-7; 11 bases line up with TRBD1. The germline gives CDR1 MNHNY, CDR2 SVGAGI (reference sequence). The V segment lost 2 bases and the J segment 2 bases; nucleotides outside the gene matches: 2. The CDR3 sequence is 15 residues long. DNA for the CDR3: TGTGCCAGCAGTTACGGGACAGGGGGTCCCTACGAGCAGTACTTC. Amino acids: CASSYGTGGPYEQYF.

This chain links TRBV9 with TRBJ2-1, with D tentatively TRBD1 (8 bases). In germline, CDR1 is SGDLS, CDR2 YYNGEE. The CDR3 totals 17 residues. The V and J ends lost 0 bases and 6 bases respectively, with 19 bases between them. As DNA, the CDR3 is TGTGCCAGCAGCGTAGAGTGGGGGGGGACAGGCCGCAATGAGCAGTTCTTC. Its protein product is CASSVEWGGTGRNEQFF.

The gene calls are TRBV3-1 (or the pseudogene TRBV3-2) and TRBJ1-1; 8 bases are shared with TRBD1. The CDR3 has 15 residues. CDR1 LGHDT and CDR2 YNNKEL come from the germline V gene (reference sequence). The junction had 8 bases not matched to a gene; V was cut back by 4 bases and J by 4 bases. CDR3 protein: CASSPRSGQGTEAFF. CDR3 nucleotide sequence: TGTGCCAGCAGCCCTAGAAGTGGACAGGGCACTGAAGCTTTCTTT.

This clone has a single count. The rearrangement uses TRBV3-1 (or the pseudogene TRBV3-2) and TRBJ1-4, with TRBD1 identical over 8 bases. Losses at the gene ends were 2 bases for V and 0 bases for J; bases not matched to a gene: 5. In germline, CDR1 is LGHDT, CDR2 YNNKEL (reference sequence). The CDR3 contains 17 residues. The CDR3 region has the DNA TGTGCCAGCAGCCAAACAGGGGGGATTACAACTAATGAAAAACTGTTTTTT. Amino acids: CASSQTGGITTNEKLFF.

The CDR3 protein is CASSPGIAGGTYEQYF. The CDR3 region has the DNA TGTGCCAGCAGCCCGGGGATAGCGGGGGGGACCTACGAGCAGTACTTC. V gene TRBV11-3 combines with J gene TRBJ2-7; TRBD2 agrees at 11 bases. V dropped 5 bases and J dropped 2; count of bases not matched to a gene: 8. Per the germline V gene, CDR1 is SGHNT and CDR2 is YENEEA. CDR3 size: 16 residues.

This chain joins TRBV10-3 and TRBJ2-1, with D perhaps TRBD1 (6 bases). V dropped 8 bases and J dropped 0 bases, with 11 bases sitting between them. Per germline, CDR1 ENHRY and CDR2 SYGVKD. The length of the CDR3 is 14 residues. This CDR3 is CAIRGQSSYNEQFF. The CDR3 coding sequence is TGTGCCATCCGAGGACAGAGCTCCTACAATGAGCAGTTCTTC.

This clone was detected only a few times. The CDR3 DNA is TGTGCCAGCAGCAAAGGGCAAGGGAGACCCACTTACAATGAGCAGTTCTTC. This sequence encodes CASSKGQGRPTYNEQFF. This chain uses TRBV3-1 (or the pseudogene TRBV3-2) with TRBJ2-1, with a possible D match to TRBD2 (5 bases). Germline CDR1 LGHDT, CDR2 YNNKEL (reference sequence). V was cut by 5 bases and J by 4 bases, with 21 bases left in between. This CDR3 is built from 17 residues.

This rearrangement joins TRBV27 to TRBJ2-7; D might be TRBD1 (6 bases). The germline V and J ends were trimmed by 2 bases and 3 bases, with 14 bases remaining between them. CDR3 length: 15 residues. CDR1 is MNHEY, CDR2 SMNVEV, per germline (reference sequence). CDR3 residues: CASSLTRQVSYEQYF. The CDR3 DNA sequence: TGTGCCAGCAGTTTAACTCGACAGGTTAGCTACGAGCAGTACTTC.

The chain joins TRBV7-9 to TRBJ2-1; D ambiguous. The germline V and J ends were trimmed by 0 bases and 2 bases, with 2 bases remaining between them. This CDR3 contains 13 residues. Germline assignment: CDR1 SEHNR and CDR2 FQNEAQ (reference sequence). CDR3 amino acids: CASSLAAYNEQFF. CDR3 DNA sequence: TGTGCCAGCAGCTTAGCGGCCTACAATGAGCAGTTCTTC.